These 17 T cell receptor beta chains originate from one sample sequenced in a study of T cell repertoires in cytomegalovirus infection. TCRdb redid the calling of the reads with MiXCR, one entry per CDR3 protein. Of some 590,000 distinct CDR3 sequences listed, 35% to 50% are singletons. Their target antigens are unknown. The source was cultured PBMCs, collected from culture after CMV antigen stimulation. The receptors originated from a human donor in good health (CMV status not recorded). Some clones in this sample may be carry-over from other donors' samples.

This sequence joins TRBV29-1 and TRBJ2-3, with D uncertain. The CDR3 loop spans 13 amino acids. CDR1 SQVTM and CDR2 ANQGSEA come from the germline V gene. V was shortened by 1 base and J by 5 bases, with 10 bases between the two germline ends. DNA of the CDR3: TGCAGCGTTGAAGTTTGGCCGGAAGATACGCAGTATTTT. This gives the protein CSVEVWPEDTQYF.

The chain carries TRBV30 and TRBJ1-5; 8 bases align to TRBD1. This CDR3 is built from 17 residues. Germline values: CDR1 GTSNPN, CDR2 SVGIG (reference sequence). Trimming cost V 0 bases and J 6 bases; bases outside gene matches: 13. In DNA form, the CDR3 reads TGTGCCTGGAGTGTACGAGGAGCAGGGGGCCGCGGTCAGCCCCAGCATTTT. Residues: CAWSVRGAGGRGQPQHF.

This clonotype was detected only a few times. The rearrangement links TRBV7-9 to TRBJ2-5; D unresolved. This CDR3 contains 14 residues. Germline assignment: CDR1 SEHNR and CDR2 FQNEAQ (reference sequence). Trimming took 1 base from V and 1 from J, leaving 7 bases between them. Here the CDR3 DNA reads TGTGCCAGCAGCTTAGATGTCGCCCAAGAGACCCAGTACTTC. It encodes CASSLDVAQETQYF.

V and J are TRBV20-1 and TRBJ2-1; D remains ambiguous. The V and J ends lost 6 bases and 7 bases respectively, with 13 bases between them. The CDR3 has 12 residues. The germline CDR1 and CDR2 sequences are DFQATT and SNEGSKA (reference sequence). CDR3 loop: CSAPSLTNEQFF. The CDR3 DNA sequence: TGCAGTGCCCCAAGCCTTACTAATGAGCAGTTCTTC.

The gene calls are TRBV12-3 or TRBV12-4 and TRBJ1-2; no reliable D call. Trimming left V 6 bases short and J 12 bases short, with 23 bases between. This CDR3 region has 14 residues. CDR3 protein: CASRADEGAGGHTF. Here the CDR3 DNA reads TGTGCCAGCAGGGCGGACGAGGGCGCGGGAGGGCACACCTTC.

The CDR3 nucleotides are TGTGCCAGCAGCTTAACCAAGGTCGGAGACAATGAGCAGTTCTTC. Translation gives CASSLTKVGDNEQFF. J is TRBJ2-1 and V is TRBV7-9; D not certain. Trimming took off 2 bases at V and 5 bases at J, with 13 bases between the two ends. In germline, CDR1 is SEHNR, CDR2 FQNEAQ (reference sequence). The CDR3 length is 15 residues.

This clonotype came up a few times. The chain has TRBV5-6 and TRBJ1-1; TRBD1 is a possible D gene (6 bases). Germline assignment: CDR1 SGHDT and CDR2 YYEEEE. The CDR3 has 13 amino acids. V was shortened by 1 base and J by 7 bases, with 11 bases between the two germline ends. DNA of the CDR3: TGTGCCAGCAGCTTGCGGGGGCAGCTTGAAGCTTTCTTT. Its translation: CASSLRGQLEAFF.

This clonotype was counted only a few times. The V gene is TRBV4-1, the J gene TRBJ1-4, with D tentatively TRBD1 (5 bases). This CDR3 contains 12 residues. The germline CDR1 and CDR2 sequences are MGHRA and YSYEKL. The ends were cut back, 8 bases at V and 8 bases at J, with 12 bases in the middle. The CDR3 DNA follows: TGCGCCAGCCTCGGGGGAGCCGAAAAACTGTTTTTT. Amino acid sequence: CASLGGAEKLFF.

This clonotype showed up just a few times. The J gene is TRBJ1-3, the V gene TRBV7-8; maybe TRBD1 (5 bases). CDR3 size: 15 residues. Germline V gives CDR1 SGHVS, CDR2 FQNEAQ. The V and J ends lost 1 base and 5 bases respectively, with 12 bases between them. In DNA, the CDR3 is TGTGCCAGCAGCTTAGGTCTCGACAGCAGAAACACCATATATTTT. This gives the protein CASSLGLDSRNTIYF. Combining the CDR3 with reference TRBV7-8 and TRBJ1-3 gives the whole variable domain GAGVSQSPRYKVAKRGQDVALRCDPISGHVSLFWYQQALGQGPEFLTYFQNEAQLDKSGLPSDRFFAERPEGSVSTLKIQRTQQEDSAVYLCASSLGLDSRNTIYFGEGSWLTVV.

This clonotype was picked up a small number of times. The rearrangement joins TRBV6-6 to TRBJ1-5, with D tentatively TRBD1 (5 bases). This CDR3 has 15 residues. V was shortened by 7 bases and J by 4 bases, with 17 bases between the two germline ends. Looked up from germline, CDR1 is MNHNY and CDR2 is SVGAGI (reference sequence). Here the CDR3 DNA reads TGTGCCAGCAAGGGGAGCCAGGGAGAAAATCAGCCCCAGCATTTT. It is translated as CASKGSQGENQPQHF.

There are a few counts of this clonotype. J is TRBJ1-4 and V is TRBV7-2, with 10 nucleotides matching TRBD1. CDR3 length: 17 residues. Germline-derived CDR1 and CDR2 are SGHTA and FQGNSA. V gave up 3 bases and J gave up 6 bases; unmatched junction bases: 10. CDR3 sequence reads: CASSFPSTGGEDEKLFF. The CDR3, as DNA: TGTGCCAGCAGCTTTCCTTCGACAGGGGGCGAGGATGAAAAACTGTTTTTT.

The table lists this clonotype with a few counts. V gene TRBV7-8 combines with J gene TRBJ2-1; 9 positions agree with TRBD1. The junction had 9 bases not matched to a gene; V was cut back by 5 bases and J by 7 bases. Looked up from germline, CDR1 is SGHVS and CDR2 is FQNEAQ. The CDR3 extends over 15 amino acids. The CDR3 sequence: CASSPPGTGKNEQFF. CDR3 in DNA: TGTGCCAGCAGCCCCCCCGGGACAGGGAAAAATGAGCAGTTCTTC.

CDR3 sequence (DNA): TGTGCCAGCAGTTACGCAGGGCAGGGGGATCACTACTACAATGAGCAGTTCTTC. It yields the protein CASSYAGQGDHYYNEQFF. The chain links TRBV6-2 or TRBV6-3 to TRBJ2-1; 7 bases are a match to TRBD1. The germline gives CDR1 MNHEY, CDR2 SVGEGT. The V segment lost 2 bases and the J segment 3 bases; nucleotides outside the gene matches: 13. The CDR3 extends over 18 amino acids.

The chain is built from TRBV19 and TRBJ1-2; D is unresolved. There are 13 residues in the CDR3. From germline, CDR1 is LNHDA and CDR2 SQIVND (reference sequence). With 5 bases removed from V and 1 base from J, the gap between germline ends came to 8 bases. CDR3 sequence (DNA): TGTGCCAGTAGTCCCTGGGGTAACTATGGCTACACCTTC. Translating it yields CASSPWGNYGYTF.

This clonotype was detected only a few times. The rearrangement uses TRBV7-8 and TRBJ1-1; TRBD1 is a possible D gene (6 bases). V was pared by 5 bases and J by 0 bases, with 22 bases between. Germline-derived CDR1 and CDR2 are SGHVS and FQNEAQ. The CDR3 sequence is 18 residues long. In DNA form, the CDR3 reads TGTGCCAGCAGCCTCAAGGTCCCGGGACAAGGGATGAACACTGAAGCTTTCTTT. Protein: CASSLKVPGQGMNTEAFF.

CDR3 loop: CSASVSGRPPYEQYF. CDR3 bases: TGCAGTGCTAGTGTTAGCGGGAGGCCCCCCTACGAGCAGTACTTC. The chain carries TRBV20-1 and TRBJ2-7; 10 bases fit TRBD2. V trimming: 3 bases; J trimming: 2 bases; junction bases outside the gene matches: 7. CDR3 length: 15 residues. Germline CDR1 DFQATT, CDR2 SNEGSKA (reference sequence).

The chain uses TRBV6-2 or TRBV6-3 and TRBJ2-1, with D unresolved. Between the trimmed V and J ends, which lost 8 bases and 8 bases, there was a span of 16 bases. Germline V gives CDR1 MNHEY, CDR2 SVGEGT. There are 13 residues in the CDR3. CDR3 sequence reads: CASGAGTFYEQFF. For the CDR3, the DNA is TGTGCCAGCGGTGCCGGAACATTCTATGAGCAGTTCTTC.